This TCR beta chain was recorded in a study of blood T cell repertoires in COVID-19. Profiled with immunoSEQ multiplex PCR; TCRdb holds only in-frame clones, not every one. Of approximately 200,000 clones in the sample, about 85% were seen once. The CDR3 totals 13 residues. Germline loops: CDR1 ENHRY, CDR2 SYGVKD. V was clipped by 0 bases and J by 4 bases, with 6 bases between them. This TCR derives from a man aged 50-59 years who had recovered from COVID-19. Sequencing was carried out using peripheral blood. The chain couples TRBV10-3 to TRBJ1-2; D gene ambiguous. The CDR3 protein is CAISESPSYGYTF. The DNA of the CDR3 is TGTGCCATCAGTGAGTCCCCGTCCTATGGCTACACCTTC.